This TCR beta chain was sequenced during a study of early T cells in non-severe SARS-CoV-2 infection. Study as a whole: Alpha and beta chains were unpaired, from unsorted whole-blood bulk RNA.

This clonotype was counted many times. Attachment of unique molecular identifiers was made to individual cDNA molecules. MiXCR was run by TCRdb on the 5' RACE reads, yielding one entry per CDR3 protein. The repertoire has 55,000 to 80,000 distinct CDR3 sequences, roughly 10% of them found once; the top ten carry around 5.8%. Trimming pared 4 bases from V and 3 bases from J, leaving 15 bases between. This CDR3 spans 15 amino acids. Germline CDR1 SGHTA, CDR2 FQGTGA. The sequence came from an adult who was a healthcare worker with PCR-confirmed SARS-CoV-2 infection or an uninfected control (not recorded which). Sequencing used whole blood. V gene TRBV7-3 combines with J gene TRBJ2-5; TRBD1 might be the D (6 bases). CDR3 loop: CASSYLGGIEETQYF. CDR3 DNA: TGTGCCAGCAGCTATCTAGGGGGAATTGAAGAGACCCAGTACTTC.